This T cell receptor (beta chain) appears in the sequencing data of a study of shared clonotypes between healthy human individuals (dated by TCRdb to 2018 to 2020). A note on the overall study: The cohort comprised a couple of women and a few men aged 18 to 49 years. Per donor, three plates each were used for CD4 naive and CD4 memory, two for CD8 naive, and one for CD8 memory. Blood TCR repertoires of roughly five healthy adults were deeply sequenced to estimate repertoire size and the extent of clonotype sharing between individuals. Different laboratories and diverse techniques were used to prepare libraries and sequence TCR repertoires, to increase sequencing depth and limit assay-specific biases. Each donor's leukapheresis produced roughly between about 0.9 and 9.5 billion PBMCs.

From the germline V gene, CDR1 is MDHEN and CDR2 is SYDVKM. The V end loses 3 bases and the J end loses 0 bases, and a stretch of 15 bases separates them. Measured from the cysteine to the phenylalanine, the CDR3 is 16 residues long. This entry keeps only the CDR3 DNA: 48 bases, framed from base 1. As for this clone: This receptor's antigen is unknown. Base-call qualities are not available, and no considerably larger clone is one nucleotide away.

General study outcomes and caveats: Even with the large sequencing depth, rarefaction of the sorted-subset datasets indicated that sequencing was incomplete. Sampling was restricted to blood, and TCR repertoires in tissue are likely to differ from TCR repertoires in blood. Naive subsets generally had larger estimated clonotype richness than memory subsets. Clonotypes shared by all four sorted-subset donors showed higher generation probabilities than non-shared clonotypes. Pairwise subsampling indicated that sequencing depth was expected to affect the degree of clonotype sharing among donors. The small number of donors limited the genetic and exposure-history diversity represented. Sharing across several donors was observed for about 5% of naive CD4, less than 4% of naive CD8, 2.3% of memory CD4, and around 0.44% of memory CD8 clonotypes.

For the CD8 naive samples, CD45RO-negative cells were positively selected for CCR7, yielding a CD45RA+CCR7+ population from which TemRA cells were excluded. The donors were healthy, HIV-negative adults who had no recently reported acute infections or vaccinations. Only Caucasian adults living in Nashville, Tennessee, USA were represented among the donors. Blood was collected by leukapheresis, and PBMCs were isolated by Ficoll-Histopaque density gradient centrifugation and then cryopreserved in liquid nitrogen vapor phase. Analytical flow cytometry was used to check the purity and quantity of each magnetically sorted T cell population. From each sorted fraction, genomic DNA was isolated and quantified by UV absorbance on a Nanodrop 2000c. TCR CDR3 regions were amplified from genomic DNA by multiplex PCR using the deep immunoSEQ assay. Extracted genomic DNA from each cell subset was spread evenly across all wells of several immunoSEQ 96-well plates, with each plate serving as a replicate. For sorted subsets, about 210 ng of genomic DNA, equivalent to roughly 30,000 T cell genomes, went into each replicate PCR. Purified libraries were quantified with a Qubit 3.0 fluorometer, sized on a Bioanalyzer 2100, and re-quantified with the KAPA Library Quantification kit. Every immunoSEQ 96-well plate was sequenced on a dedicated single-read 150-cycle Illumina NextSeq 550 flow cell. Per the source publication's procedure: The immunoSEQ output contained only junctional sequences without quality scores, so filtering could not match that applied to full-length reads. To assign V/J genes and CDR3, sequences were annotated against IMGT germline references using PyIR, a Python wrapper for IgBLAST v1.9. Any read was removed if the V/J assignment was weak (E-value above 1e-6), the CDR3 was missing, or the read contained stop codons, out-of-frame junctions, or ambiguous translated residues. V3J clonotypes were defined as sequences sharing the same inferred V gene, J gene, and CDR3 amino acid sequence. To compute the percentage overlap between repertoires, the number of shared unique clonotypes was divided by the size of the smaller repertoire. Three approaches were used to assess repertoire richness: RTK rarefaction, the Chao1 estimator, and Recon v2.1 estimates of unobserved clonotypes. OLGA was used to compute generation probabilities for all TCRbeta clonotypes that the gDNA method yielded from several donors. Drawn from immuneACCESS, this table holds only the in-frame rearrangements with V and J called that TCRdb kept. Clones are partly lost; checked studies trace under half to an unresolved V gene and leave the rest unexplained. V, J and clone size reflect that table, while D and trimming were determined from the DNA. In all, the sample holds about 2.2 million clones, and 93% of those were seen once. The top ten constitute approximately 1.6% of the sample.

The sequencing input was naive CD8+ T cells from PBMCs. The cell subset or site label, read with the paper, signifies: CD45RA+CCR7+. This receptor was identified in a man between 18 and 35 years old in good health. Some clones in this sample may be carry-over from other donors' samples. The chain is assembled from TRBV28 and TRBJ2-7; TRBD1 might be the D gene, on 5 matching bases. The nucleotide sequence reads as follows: TGTGCCAGCAGTTTGATCGCAGGGCCAAACTCCTACGAGCAGTACTTC. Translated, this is CASSLIAGPNSYEQYF.